Sequencing of this TCR beta chain was carried out in a study of blood T cell repertoires in COVID-19. Study details: T cells, B-cell-depleted T cells, or PBMCs supplied cDNA or gDNA.

This clone was seen only once. TCRdb's table, derived via immunoSEQ multiplex PCR, lists solely in-frame clones and lacks some. Found here are 150,000 to 200,000 clones, around 77% of them singletons; the top ten hold 17%. The receptor comes from a man aged 60 to 69 with active or convalescent COVID-19. Sequenced sample: peripheral blood.

The CDR3 reads CSVLGGAPHSYEQYF. The CDR3 nucleotides read TGCAGCGTCCTCGGTGGGGCGCCCCACTCCTACGAGCAGTACTTC. The chain carries TRBV29-1 and TRBJ2-7; tentatively, D is TRBD1 (5 bases). The germline V and J ends were trimmed by 6 bases and 0 bases, with 18 bases remaining between them. The length of the CDR3 is 15 residues. From germline, CDR1 is SQVTM and CDR2 ANQGSEA.